This T cell receptor (beta chain) was documented in a study of blood T cell repertoires in COVID-19. The wider study: Sample material is recorded as cDNA or gDNA derived from T cells, B-cell-depleted T cells, or PBMCs.

Residents of under 25 US areas, aged about 18 to 100 years, made up the participants. Which cohort a participant joined came from the clinical history participants gave. V was pared by 5 bases and J by 2 bases, with 10 bases between. This CDR3 is 13 amino acids long. Under the authors' procedure: Estimation of nucleated cell counts was performed using reference gene primer amplification. Assay: immunoSEQ multiplex PCR; the TCRdb copy retains only in-frame clones and omits some. Clone size and the V and J calls come from that table; the DNA yielded D and trimming. The sample carries 350,000 to 450,000 clones, approximately 89% recorded once.

The sequencing sample was made of PBMCs or T cells enriched from blood (not recorded which). The receptor comes from a woman aged 40 to 50 who had been exposed to COVID-19. The genes are TRBV12-3 or TRBV12-4 and TRBJ2-7; tentative D call: TRBD1 (6 bases). The CDR3 DNA reads TGTGCCAGCAGTCGACAGGTAGCCTACGAGCAGTACTTC. Amino acid sequence: CASSRQVAYEQYF.